Here is one TCR beta chain with its context. Its target is unknown. Vbeta (60) and Jbeta (13) primers were used in the PCR. TCRdb keeps only in-frame clones here, not all; method: immunoSEQ multiplex PCR. The table for this sample gives under 85,000 clones. This entry is derived from a study of cytomegalovirus exposure and HLA in healthy donors. V shed 1 base and J shed 8 bases, with 20 bases lying between them. The CDR3 runs 16 residues. CDR1 is MGHDK, CDR2 SYGVNS, per germline. Study results and caveats: An assumption of roughly uniform sequencing depth across donors underlay the presence/absence analyses. Several of the most significant clusters appeared linked to common viral pathogens, based on a later analysis. Using a false discovery rate of 0.05, a later analysis showed that approximately 17,000 TCR beta sequences were associated with HLA alleles. It has been reported that TCR beta sequences accurately predicted the HLA-A and HLA-B alleles of most subjects.

Sequenced sample: PBMCs. The chain uses TRBV25-1 and TRBJ1-2; D gene uncertain. This receptor was taken from a boy aged 5-17 years in good health and CMV-seronegative. This chain's CDR3 is CASSEFDGSPSRGYTF. CDR3 nucleotide sequence: TGTGCCAGCAGTGAATTTGACGGCTCGCCCTCGAGGGGCTACACCTTC.